The TCR beta chain under discussion was sequenced for a study of cytomegalovirus exposure and HLA in healthy donors. Study outcomes and limitations: The authors later found HLA-associated TCR beta chains more clonally expanded than equally common others. As confirmed in vitro, a few CMV-associated chains were specific for CMV antigens.

Remarks on this clone: The target antigen is unknown.

Amplification used 60 Vbeta primers and 13 Jbeta primers. Sequencing used immunoSEQ multiplex PCR; TCRdb keeps in-frame clones, though not all of them. This table has fewer than 250,000 clones, more than 60% appearing once. The sequencing sample was made of PBMCs. The origin of this receptor is a woman aged 25 to 39 in good health and CMV-seronegative.

The CDR3 DNA reads TGTGCCAGCAGCTTAGTGCCAGGGCGGTCAACTGAAGCTTTCTTT. Protein sequence: CASSLVPGRSTEAFF. The chain carries TRBV7-2 and TRBJ1-1; D perhaps matches TRBD1 (5 bases). CDR1 and CDR2 from the germline V gene are SGHTA and FQGNSA. The length of the CDR3 is 15 residues. Deletions cut 1 base from V and 5 bases from J, with 14 bases between.